This TCR beta chain came from a study of T cells in Graves' hyperthyroidism and ophthalmopathy. Findings and limits, study-wide: The majority of expanded thyroid clonotypes above 0.001 also appeared in blood.

Researchers took RNA transcripts and amplified the TCR beta CDR3 regions from them. The HTBI primer set drove a first-round RT-PCR of the TCR CDR3. TCRdb used MiXCR to reprocess the multiplex PCR reads, holding one entry per CDR3 protein. The repertoire holds roughly 560,000 distinct CDR3 sequences, with 14% to 15% as singletons. This clonotype was recorded many times. What it binds is not known. Between the trimmed V and J ends, which lost 0 bases and 5 bases, there was a span of 17 bases. The germline V gene encodes CDR1 DFQATT and CDR2 SNEGSKA (reference sequence). The CDR3 loop spans 15 amino acids.

Material for sequencing was blood. The chain carries TRBV20-1 and TRBJ2-7; perhaps TRBD2 as D (6 bases). This sequence originates from a woman between 35 and 50 years old with Graves' ophthalmopathy. The CDR3 DNA follows: TGCAGTGCTAGAGATCTGTATGGCGGGAACGACGAGCAGTACTTC. It codes for CSARDLYGGNDEQYF.